This record looks at one TCR beta chain sequence and its context. Its target is unknown. Sequencing used cDNA as its template, made by extracting RNA and reverse transcribing it. TCRdb's copy holds only in-frame clones and misses some; the assay was immunoSEQ multiplex PCR. The data show roughly 40,000 clones, 45% to 70% seen once. Across about 5 patients, CD4+ cells underwent sorting into CD25+CD127- cells. The study team obtained lesional scalp punch biopsies and peripheral blood from alopecia areata patients. This entry is derived from a study of CD8+ T cells in alopecia areata. Study-wide findings and caveats: An increase in clonality over normal scalp was evident in lesional scalp, especially alopecia totalis/universalis. Scalp sequencing captures resident alphabeta T cells of normal skin too.

Germline V lookup: CDR1 MNHEY, CDR2 SVGAGI. The CDR3 runs 14 residues. With V trimmed by 4 bases and J by 7 bases, 7 bases remained unmatched. The rearrangement links TRBV6-5 to TRBJ1-2, with 9 bases fitting TRBD1. The sequence was obtained from a human donor with alopecia areata. The sample consisted of CD4+ Tregs sorted from blood. This CDR3 reads CASSSPGQGSGYTF. The CDR3 bases are TGTGCCAGCAGTTCTCCGGGACAGGGCAGTGGCTACACCTTC.